The clone carrying this T cell receptor beta chain showed up just a few times. The CDR3 has 14 amino acids. Germline lookup yields CDR1 MNHEY and CDR2 SMNVEV (reference sequence). Losses at the gene ends were 2 bases for V and 8 bases for J; bases not matched to a gene: 3. MiXCR re-clonotyped the PCR reads for TCRdb. Altogether approximately 13,000 clones are present, 25% to 40% being singletons, with the ten largest covering 10% to 15%. The entire patient cohort was treatment-naive prior to thyroid surgery. These data belong to a study of metastatic and nonmetastatic thyroid tumors. For the study at large: Comparative analysis of repertoires was undertaken across blood and tumor or nodule tissue obtained from malignant and benign thyroid patients.

This TCR derives from a male donor with papillary thyroid cancer or a benign thyroid nodule (not recorded which). Some clones in this sample may be carry-over from other donors' samples. Material: tumor tissue. The rearrangement uses TRBV27 and TRBJ2-1, with 10 bases aligning to TRBD2. CDR3 sequence (DNA): TGTGCCAGCAGTTTACAGACTAGCGGGTATGAGCAGTTCTTC. This codes for CASSLQTSGYEQFF.